A single sample is the source of the 3 T cell receptor beta chains below, sequenced in a study of regulatory dendritic cells for organ transplantation (dated by TCRdb to 2015 to 2018). The library came from the immunoSEQ multiplex PCR assay. This is the immuneACCESS table as TCRdb keeps it, with only in-frame sequences that have V and J called. A part of the clones is gone; compared with another copy, unresolved V genes explain less than half, and the rest is unexplained. This sample lists 29,000 or so clones; approximately 79% were detected once. The ten largest clones add up to about 2.4% of the sample. The material sequenced was memory CD4+ T cells from blood. Taken with the paper, the label for cell subset or site translates to: CD45RO+ memory T cells. The receptors here all came from a human donor in good health.

The chain employs TRBV4-3 and TRBJ2-2, with D possibly matching TRBD1 (6 bases). The V and J ends lost 5 bases and 0 bases respectively, with 25 bases between them. CDR1 is LGHNA and CDR2 is YSLEER in the germline V gene. The CDR3 is made up of 20 amino acids. In DNA form, the CDR3 reads TGCGCCAGCAGCAAAAGGGTCGGACAGCTCTCCGTAACGAACACCGGGGAGCTGTTTTTT. Translated, it gives CASSKRVGQLSVTNTGELFF.

The chain links TRBV27 to TRBJ2-7, with TRBD1 matching 10 bases. V trimming: 8 bases; J trimming: 0 bases; junction bases outside the gene matches: 1. Looked up from germline, CDR1 is MNHEY and CDR2 is SMNVEV (reference sequence). The CDR3 contains 13 residues. In DNA, the CDR3 is TGTGCCAGCTGGACAGGGGGCTCCTACGAGCAGTACTTC. This gives the protein CASWTGGSYEQYF.

This chain uses TRBV28 with TRBJ1-2; no clear D gene. Trimming removed 5 bases at V and 4 bases at J, with 14 bases between. Germline loops: CDR1 MDHEN, CDR2 SYDVKM. CDR3 length: 14 residues. DNA for the CDR3: TGTGCCAGCAGTCCAGCGGGAGAAGGCTATGGCTACACCTTC. It is translated as CASSPAGEGYGYTF.